This entry concerns a single TCR beta chain. Its target is unknown. This sample includes further DNA sequences coding for the same CDR3. Assay used: immunoSEQ multiplex PCR; TCRdb lists only in-frame clones, some missing. This table holds about 1.1 million clones, around 78% found once. The CDR3 is 13 residues long. Per germline, CDR1 MDHEN and CDR2 SYDVKM. Trimming cost V 2 bases and J 4 bases, with 8 bases left between them. The sample comes from a study of shared clonotypes between healthy human individuals. Study-wide context: The donor group consisted of two women and three men, aged 18 to 49.

Study-level results: A handful of donors held about 5% of naive CD4 clonotypes in common.

The chain combines TRBV28 with TRBJ1-2; D unclear. Material: memory CD4+ T cells from PBMCs. Subset denoted: CD45RA-negative fraction. This clonotype was obtained from a man aged 18 to 29 in good health. Some clones in this sample may be carry-over from other donors' samples. CDR3 protein: CASSLAGPYGYTF. The CDR3 DNA follows: TGTGCCAGCAGTTTAGCCGGACCCTATGGCTACACCTTC.